This entry lists 12 T cell receptor beta chains sequenced from one sample in a study of blood T cell repertoires in COVID-19. TCRdb's table, derived via immunoSEQ multiplex PCR, lists solely in-frame clones and lacks some. The data contain fewer than 150,000 clones, around 88% of them singletons. Specimen: peripheral blood. The receptors were gathered from a woman between 50 and 59 years old who had recovered from COVID-19.

The gene calls are TRBV7-9 and TRBJ2-1; 9 positions agree with TRBD1. V trimming: 5 bases; J trimming: 6 bases; junction bases outside the gene matches: 8. Germline V gene sequence: CDR1 SEHNR, CDR2 FQNEAQ (reference sequence). CDR3 length equals 15 residues. Here the CDR3 reads CASSLPGTGRNEQFF. Here the CDR3 DNA reads TGTGCCAGCAGCCTCCCCGGGACAGGGCGCAATGAGCAGTTCTTC.

V gene TRBV5-4 combines with J gene TRBJ2-3; no clear D gene. The CDR3 is 15 residues long. Trimming took off 0 bases at V and 6 bases at J, with 14 bases between the two ends. CDR1 and CDR2 (germline): SGHNT, YYREEE (reference sequence). CDR3 nucleotides: TGTGCCAGCAGCTTGGAGGTCCGAGCGCCGGATACGCAGTATTTT. It yields the protein CASSLEVRAPDTQYF.

The rearrangement links TRBV30 to TRBJ2-7; unclear D gene. The V end lost 1 base, the J end lost 2 bases, and 12 bases lay between the germline ends. The CDR3 contains 14 residues. CDR1 and CDR2 from the germline V gene are GTSNPN and SVGIG (reference sequence). CDR3 DNA: TGTGCCTGGAGTGGTGGTCTTAGCACCTACGAGCAGTACTTC. Translating gives CAWSGGLSTYEQYF.

V and J are TRBV7-9 and TRBJ2-1; D is possibly TRBD2 (5 bases). V was pared by 1 base and J by 8 bases, with 15 bases between. Germline values: CDR1 SEHNR, CDR2 FQNEAQ (reference sequence). The CDR3 consists of 15 residues. The CDR3 region has the DNA TGTGCCAGCAGCTTAGGTGGGAGAGGAGGTGATGAGCAGTTCTTC. Translating it yields CASSLGGRGGDEQFF. The whole variable domain, filled in from reference TRBV7-9 and TRBJ2-1, reads DTGVSQNPRHKITKRGQNVTFRCDPISEHNRLYWYRQTLGQGPEFLTYFQNEAQLEKSRLLSDRFSAERPKGSFSTLEIQRTEQGDSAMYLCASSLGGRGGDEQFFGPGTRLTVL.

The chain is built from TRBV19 and TRBJ2-5; D perhaps matches TRBD1 (6 bases). The germline CDR1 and CDR2 sequences are LNHDA and SQIVND (reference sequence). The ends were cut back, 5 bases at V and 5 bases at J, with 15 bases in the middle. The CDR3 is 14 amino acids. The CDR3 DNA follows: TGTGCCAGTAGTGTGGACAGTCAAGGGGAGACCCAGTACTTC. This gives the protein CASSVDSQGETQYF. Using reference TRBV19 and TRBJ2-5 for the parts outside the CDR3, the full variable domain is DGGITQSPKYLFRKEGQNVTLSCEQNLNHDAMYWYRQDPGQGLRLIYYSQIVNDFQKGDIAEGYSVSREKKESFPLTVTSAQKNPTAFYLCASSVDSQGETQYFGPGTRLLVL.

V usage is TRBV5-1 and J usage is TRBJ1-1, with a weak D call TRBD1 (6 bases). The CDR3 length is 16 residues. The germline V gene encodes CDR1 SGHRS and CDR2 YFSETQ. V lost 4 bases to trimming and J lost 2 bases, with 18 bases between them. CDR3 protein: CASSRDPQGSNTEAFF. DNA of the CDR3: TGCGCCAGCAGCCGAGACCCACAGGGATCTAACACTGAAGCTTTCTTT.

The chain uses TRBV11-3 and TRBJ1-1; D is uncertain. The V end was cut by 4 bases, the J end by 3 bases, with 6 bases between. The CDR3 is 12 amino acids. Germline lookup yields CDR1 SGHNT and CDR2 YENEEA. The CDR3 bases are TGTGCCAGCAGCTACATGCACACTGAAGCTTTCTTT. Its translation is CASSYMHTEAFF.

CDR3 region: CASSSREWDFRQYF. The CDR3, as DNA: TGTGCCAGCAGTTCCCGGGAATGGGACTTTCGTCAGTACTTC. The gene calls are TRBV2 and TRBJ2-7; a possible D gene is TRBD2 (6 bases). Germline V gives CDR1 SNHLY, CDR2 FYNNEI. Trimming shortened V by 5 bases and J by 10 bases, and 21 bases separated the two germline ends. CDR3 length equals 14 residues.

The V call is TRBV10-2, the J call TRBJ2-3; possible D gene TRBD1, 6 bases. The V end lost 3 bases, the J end lost 6 bases, and 25 bases lay between the germline ends. Germline-derived CDR1 and CDR2 are WSHSY and SAAADI. The CDR3 loop spans 18 amino acids. The CDR3 loop reads CASSDPSDRTGSMDTQYF. The CDR3 DNA follows: TGCGCCAGCAGTGACCCAAGCGACAGGACGGGGTCGATGGATACGCAGTATTTT.

This chain uses TRBV13 with TRBJ2-1, with TRBD2 identical over 14 bases. Germline CDR1 PRHDT, CDR2 FYEKMQ (reference sequence). V trimming: 1 base; J trimming: 0 bases; junction bases outside the gene matches: 11. This CDR3 region has 21 residues. Written as DNA, the CDR3 is TGTGCCAGCAGCTTAGTCACCCCGGGACTAGCGGGAGAGAGCTCCTACAATGAGCAGTTCTTC. Translation: CASSLVTPGLAGESSYNEQFF.

The chain combines TRBV23-1 with TRBJ2-5; D is possibly TRBD2 (6 bases). TRBV23-1 is marked as an open reading frame, function uncertain. The germline V and J ends were trimmed by 3 bases and 5 bases, with 13 bases remaining between them. CDR3 length: 14 residues. This CDR3 reads CASSHPAGMETQYF. The CDR3 coding sequence is TGCGCCAGCAGTCACCCCGCGGGGATGGAGACCCAGTACTTC.

V and J are TRBV19 and TRBJ1-4; TRBD1 matches 12 bases. The CDR3 extends over 16 amino acids. J gave up 8 bases and V 4 bases, and 8 bases lay outside the gene matches. Germline V lookup: CDR1 LNHDA, CDR2 SQIVND (reference sequence). The CDR3 is CASSKSPGQGAEKLFF. The CDR3 DNA is TGTGCCAGTAGTAAGAGTCCGGGACAGGGGGCCGAAAAACTGTTTTTT.